Sequencing of this TCR delta chain was carried out in a study of Vδ1+ human thymocytes. Study outcomes and limitations: Highly polyclonal TRG and TRD repertoires with Gaussian CDR3 length distributions appeared in thymus.

Extracted RNA was reverse transcribed into cDNA. Pooled V-gene forward primers with one constant-region reverse primer generated the CDR3 amplicons by multiplex PCR. TCRdb reprocessed the multiplex PCR reads through CATT. The sample contains around 56,000 delta-chain clones, more than 12% of which appear only once. As for this clone: Its antigen remains unidentified.

The V and J ends lost 0 bases and 0 bases, in that order; junction bases with no gene match: 27. There are 24 residues in the CDR3. Germline CDR1 reads TSWWSYY; CDR2 reads QGS. Source material: Vdelta1+ gamma-delta thymocytes from the thymus. Subset given: FACS-sorted CD3+ TCRalphabeta- TCRVdelta1+ TCRVdelta2- thymocytes. The clonotype was recovered from a girl under three years old who had congenital heart surgery. V is TRDV1 and J is TRDJ1; 8 nucleotides agree with TRDD3. This CDR3 reads CALGELTPVPSTGGLEEYTDKLIF. The CDR3 nucleotides are TGTGCTCTTGGGGAACTGACTCCAGTTCCGAGTACTGGGGGCCTCGAGGAGTACACCGATAAACTCATCTTT.